This T cell receptor beta chain stems from a study of persistence of HIV-infected CD4 T cells. The immunoSEQ assay was version 4, run in survey mode. Clones were read by immunoSEQ multiplex PCR, and TCRdb kept only the in-frame ones, dropping some. The table includes 25,000 to 40,000 clones, 82% detected once. Details on this clone: The target antigen is unknown.

Overlapping HIV-1 Gag 15-mer peptides at approximately 0.96 ug per peptide per mL were used. CD40L-negative CD69-negative CD45RO-high memory CD4+ T cells were sorted as populations depleted of antigen-responding cells. PBMCs were depleted of CD8+ T cells before stimulation. This TCR came from an adult woman with HIV who was CMV-seropositive. Here the sequenced sample was CD4+ T cells sorted from PBMCs after roughly 18-hour stimulation, taken from a patient who received antiretroviral therapy.

This CDR3 is CATSRDRQVTEAFF. DNA for the CDR3: TGTGCCACCTCCCGGGACAGACAAGTCACTGAAGCTTTCTTT. The rearrangement joins TRBV19 to TRBJ1-1; 7 nucleotides agree with TRBD1. This CDR3 comprises 14 residues. Unmatched junction bases numbered 12, after V lost 10 bases and J lost 4 bases. Germline CDR1 is LNHDA and CDR2 is SQIVND (reference sequence).